Listed below are T cell receptor beta chains from one sample, sequenced in a study of blood T cell repertoires in COVID-19. Clones were read by immunoSEQ multiplex PCR, and TCRdb kept only the in-frame ones, dropping some. The sample lists around 110,000 clones, 70% to 85% occurring once. Sequenced sample: peripheral blood. The receptors derive from a woman in her seventies with acute or convalescent COVID-19. The CDR3 runs from the conserved cysteine through the conserved F or W. Fields, in order: J gene, clone size, D gene, V gene, CDR3 DNA, CDR3 protein. A D gene is named only where the DNA matches it firmly. Clone size is stated in some rows and not others, as once, few, many or a class when expanded.

J: TRBJ2-3
size: .
D: .
V: TRBV5-1
DNA: TGCGCCAGCAGCATAGAGCGGGGCACAGATACGCAGTATTTT
CDR3: CASSIERGTDTQYF

J: TRBJ2-5
size: .
D: TRBD1
V: TRBV3-1/TRBV3-2
DNA: TGTGCCAGCAGCCAGCAGACAGGGAAAGAGACCCAGTACTTC
CDR3: CASSQQTGKETQYF

J: TRBJ2-5
size: .
D: .
V: TRBV5-4
DNA: TGTGCCAGCAGCGCCGCCCAGGGGAGGGAAGAGACCCAGTACTTC
CDR3: CASSAAQGREETQYF

J: TRBJ2-7
size: .
D: .
V: TRBV6-2/TRBV6-3
DNA: TGTGCCAGCAGTTACATCGACGAGCAGTACTTC
CDR3: CASSYIDEQYF

J: TRBJ2-3
size: .
D: TRBD2
V: TRBV19
DNA: TGTGCCAGTAGTATTAACAGGCGGGGGGCAGGTACGCAGTATTTT
CDR3: CASSINRRGAGTQYF

J: TRBJ1-1
size: .
D: .
V: TRBV7-9
DNA: TGTGCCAGCAGCTTAGCACCGGGCACTGAAGCTTTCTTT
CDR3: CASSLAPGTEAFF

J: TRBJ1-4
size: .
D: TRBD1
V: TRBV9
DNA: TGTGCCAGCAGCGCGGGACAGGGCGTGAAGCTTAATGAAAAACTGTTTTTT
CDR3: CASSAGQGVKLNEKLFF

J: TRBJ1-6
size: .
D: .
V: TRBV27
DNA: TGTGCCAGCAGTGACCGGGAAAATTCACCCCTCCACTTT
CDR3: CASSDRENSPLHF

J: TRBJ1-1
size: .
D: .
V: TRBV7-9
DNA: TGTGCCAGCAGCTTTGAGGGAAACACTGAAGCTTTCTTT
CDR3: CASSFEGNTEAFF

J: TRBJ2-1
size: .
D: TRBD1
V: TRBV5-1
DNA: TGCGCCAGCAGCTTGGGGACAGGCGTATACAATGAGCAGTTCTTC
CDR3: CASSLGTGVYNEQFF

J: TRBJ1-6
size: few
D: .
V: TRBV4-3
DNA: TGCGCCAGCAGCCAAGATCCACAGAATTCACCCCTCCACTTT
CDR3: CASSQDPQNSPLHF

J: TRBJ1-6
size: .
D: TRBD1
V: TRBV19
DNA: TGTGCCAGTAGGCCACAACAGGGGGCCATTAATTCACCCCTCCACTTT
CDR3: CASRPQQGAINSPLHF

J: TRBJ1-5
size: .
D: .
V: TRBV2
DNA: TGTGCCAGCAGTGAACGGTTTTATAGCAATCAGCCCCAGCATTTT
CDR3: CASSERFYSNQPQHF